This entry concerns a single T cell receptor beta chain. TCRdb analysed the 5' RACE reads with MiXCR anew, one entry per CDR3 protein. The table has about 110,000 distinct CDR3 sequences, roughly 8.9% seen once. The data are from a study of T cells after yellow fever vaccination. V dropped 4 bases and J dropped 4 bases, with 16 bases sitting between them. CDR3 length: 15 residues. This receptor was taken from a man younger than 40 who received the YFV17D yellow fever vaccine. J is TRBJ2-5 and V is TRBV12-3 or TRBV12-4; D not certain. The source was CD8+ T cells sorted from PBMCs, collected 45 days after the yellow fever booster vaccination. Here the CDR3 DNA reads TGTGCCAGCAGTTCGTGGTACCAATCCCTAGAGACCCAGTACTTC. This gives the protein CASSSWYQSLETQYF.